This T cell receptor beta chain was documented in a study of neurological immune-mediated disorders. Study observations and caveats: There were no CDR3 amino acid sequences shared by expanded clones across subjects, a result suggesting private repertoires in all groups.

Per the germline V gene, CDR1 is SEHNR and CDR2 is FQNEAQ (reference sequence). This CDR3 has 15 residues. Trimming at V came to 4 bases and at J to 8 bases, leaving 11 bases not matched to a gene. The cDNA came from 5'RACE, which used 10-nucleotide random UMIs. Sequencing runs each yielded over 180 million TCR-beta sequences from 15-18 subjects. TCRdb independently ran MiXCR on the 5' RACE reads; one entry per CDR3 protein. Counted here are 11,000 to 15,000 distinct CDR3 sequences, about 13% occurring once; the ten biggest clones make up approximately 42%. The T cells used for sorted libraries numbered some 1 million, either CD4+ or CD8+. There are many counts of this clonotype. Antigen: not known.

The material sequenced was CD8+ T cells from blood. The TCR was taken from a female donor with HTLV-1-associated myelopathy (HAM/TSP). The chain carries TRBV7-9 and TRBJ2-1; TRBD2 matches 7 bases. DNA of the CDR3: TGTGCCAGCAGCTCCCCCGCCAGGGAGGGTGATGAGCAGTTCTTC. The encoded protein is CASSSPAREGDEQFF.